The 15 T cell receptor beta chains below all came from one sample that was sequenced in a study of regulatory T cells in long-lasting Graves disease. The time point here: newly diagnosed GD, antithyroid drugs for less than 3 months. Construction of the TCR library relied on RNA isolated from PBMCs. The TCR beta library used iRepertoire HTBI primers with Arm-PCR amplification of CDR3. A single record per CDR3 protein comes from TCRdb applying MiXCR to the multiplex PCR reads. The table includes 200,000 to 250,000 distinct CDR3 sequences, 15% to 20% detected once. These data also featured in a second study, about T cells in Graves' hyperthyroidism and ophthalmopathy.

The sequencing here drew on peripheral blood mononuclear cells (PBMCs), taken at new diagnosis, from a patient treated with antithyroid drugs. The origin of the receptors is a woman aged 25 to 45 with Graves disease.

The chain employs TRBV28 and TRBJ1-6, with D uncertain. This CDR3 has 14 residues. Trimming removed 2 bases from V and 9 bases from J, with 11 bases in between. The germline gives CDR1 MDHEN, CDR2 SYDVKM. The CDR3 protein is CASSLRLRGSPLHF. CDR3 nucleotide sequence: TGTGCCAGCAGTTTAAGGCTTAGAGGTTCACCCCTCCACTTT. Combining the CDR3 with reference TRBV28 and TRBJ1-6 gives the whole variable domain DVKVTQSSRYLVKRTGEKVFLECVQDMDHENMFWYRQDPGLGLRLIYFSYDVKMKEKGDIPEGYSVSREKKERFSLILESASTNQTSMYLCASSLRLRGSPLHFGNGTRLTVT.

As concerns this clonotype: A read error is possible here, since a much larger clone lies one base away. This chain links TRBV7-9 with TRBJ2-1; D uncertain. Germline CDR1 reads SEHNR; CDR2 reads FQNEAQ (reference sequence). The CDR3 extends over 18 amino acids. The CDR3 sequence is CASSFDFVPTPTYNAQFF. Written as DNA, the CDR3 is TGTGCCAGCAGCTTCGATTTCGTCCCTACCCCCACCTACAATGCGCAGTTCTTC.

The chain has TRBV19 and TRBJ1-1, with TRBD1 as a possible D gene (6 bases). This CDR3 spans 13 amino acids. The V gene's germline CDR1 is LNHDA and CDR2 SQIVND (reference sequence). Trimming took 4 bases from V and 7 from J, leaving 13 bases between them. CDR3 loop: CASSTQGRSEAFF. The CDR3 nucleotides read TGTGCCAGTAGTACTCAGGGGAGAAGTGAAGCTTTCTTT.

On this clonotype itself: A far larger clone differs by one base, so this is likely a read error. V is TRBV7-9 and J is TRBJ2-5; the D gene could be TRBD1 or TRBD2 (5 bases each). The CDR3 consists of 16 residues. Germline V gene data show CDR1 as SEHNR and CDR2 as FQNEAQ (reference sequence). V was clipped by 1 base and J by 4 bases, with 16 bases between them. The CDR3 DNA sequence: TGTGCCAGCAGCTTAGGCCCCCCGGGACCACCAGAGACCCAGTACTTC. The encoded protein is CASSLGPPGPPETQYF.

J is TRBJ2-7 and V is TRBV27; perhaps D is TRBD1 or TRBD2 (5 bases each). The germline CDR1 and CDR2 sequences are MNHEY and SMNVEV (reference sequence). With 3 bases removed from V and 0 bases from J, the gap between germline ends came to 12 bases. The CDR3 extends over 15 amino acids. For the CDR3, the DNA is TGTGCCAGCAGTTTTGAGGGGTCTTCCTCCTACGAGCAGTACTTC. Amino acid sequence: CASSFEGSSSYEQYF.

At least ten counts were recorded for this clonotype. This chain joins TRBV20-1 and TRBJ1-2, with 10 bases fitting TRBD1. Germline V CDR1 and CDR2: DFQATT, SNEGSKA (reference sequence). CDR3 length equals 14 residues. The V and J ends lost 5 bases and 6 bases, in that order; junction bases with no gene match: 9. In DNA, the CDR3 is TGCAGTGCTGCACCGGGACAGGGGACAAATGGCTACACCTTC. Translating gives CSAAPGQGTNGYTF.

Many counts were recorded for this clonotype. The chain combines TRBV11-2 with TRBJ1-1, with D possibly TRBD1 on 5 matching bases. The CDR3 is made up of 15 amino acids. V shed 5 bases and J shed 5 bases, with 18 bases lying between them. CDR1 and CDR2 (germline): SGHAT, FQNNGV. CDR3 sequence: CASSPAWGGETEAFF. CDR3 nucleotide sequence: TGTGCCAGCAGCCCCGCCTGGGGGGGGGAGACTGAAGCTTTCTTT.

This clonotype was observed at least ten times. The J gene is TRBJ2-5, the V gene TRBV9; D gene uncertain. The CDR3 runs 14 residues. Looked up from germline, CDR1 is SGDLS and CDR2 is YYNGEE. V lost 0 bases and J 5 bases, leaving 11 bases between the germline ends. In DNA, the CDR3 is TGTGCCAGCAGCGTAGCGGCGGCCCGGGAGACCCAGTACTTC. It translates to CASSVAAARETQYF.

The V and J genes are TRBV4-1 and TRBJ2-1; possible D gene TRBD2, 7 bases. This CDR3 region has 15 residues. The ends were cut back, 2 bases at V and 8 bases at J, with 16 bases in the middle. CDR1 and CDR2 (germline): MGHRA, YSYEKL. CDR3 bases: TGCGCCAGCAGCCAACCCCCCGGGGGGCAGGATGAGCAGTTCTTC. It translates to CASSQPPGGQDEQFF.

This clonotype was detected many times. The V gene is TRBV20-1, the J gene TRBJ1-2; D remains unclear. The CDR3 has 12 residues. Germline-derived CDR1 and CDR2 are DFQATT and SNEGSKA (reference sequence). The germline V and J ends were trimmed by 1 base and 1 base, with 4 bases remaining between them. CDR3 bases: TGCAGTGCTAGAGCAAATAACTATGGCTACACCTTC. This translates into CSARANNYGYTF.

Here the CDR3 reads CASRAGTGNTIYF. Written as DNA, the CDR3 is TGTGCCAGCAGAGCGGGGACCGGAAACACCATATATTTT. This chain uses TRBV28 with TRBJ1-3; TRBD1 might be the D (5 bases). CDR3 size: 13 residues. The V gene's germline CDR1 is MDHEN and CDR2 SYDVKM. V was clipped by 6 bases and J by 4 bases, with 10 bases between them. Supplemented by reference TRBV28 and TRBJ1-3, the full variable domain reads DVKVTQSSRYLVKRTGEKVFLECVQDMDHENMFWYRQDPGLGLRLIYFSYDVKMKEKGDIPEGYSVSREKKERFSLILESASTNQTSMYLCASRAGTGNTIYFGEGSWLTVV.

The sample holds many counts of this clonotype. J is TRBJ1-1 and V is TRBV28; a weak D match, TRBD1 (6 bases). The CDR3 runs to 13 residues. The V end was cut by 7 bases, the J end by 3 bases, with 12 bases between. Germline V gene data show CDR1 as MDHEN and CDR2 as SYDVKM. CDR3: CASTLGGHTEAFF. CDR3 DNA: TGTGCCAGCACTCTTGGGGGGCACACTGAAGCTTTCTTT. Together with reference TRBV28 and TRBJ1-1, the CDR3 gives the full variable domain: DVKVTQSSRYLVKRTGEKVFLECVQDMDHENMFWYRQDPGLGLRLIYFSYDVKMKEKGDIPEGYSVSREKKERFSLILESASTNQTSMYLCASTLGGHTEAFFGQGTRLTVV.

This clonotype showed up many times. The chain carries TRBV5-5 and TRBJ2-1, with 9 bases lining up with TRBD1. CDR3 size: 19 residues. Looked up from germline, CDR1 is SGHKS and CDR2 is YYEKEE (reference sequence). V shed 0 bases and J 2 bases; nucleotides not matched to a gene: 12. CDR3 region: CASSLGSPTGGITYNEQFF. The CDR3, as DNA: TGTGCCAGCAGCTTGGGATCCCCGACAGGGGGTATTACCTACAATGAGCAGTTCTTC.

At least ten counts were recorded for this clonotype. This chain connects TRBV7-3 to TRBJ1-6; TRBD1 might be the D (6 bases). Germline V CDR1 and CDR2: SGHTA, FQGTGA. V shed 5 bases and J shed 5 bases, with 19 bases lying between them. The CDR3 contains 17 residues. In nucleotides, the CDR3 is TGTGCCAGCAGCCTTTATGGGGGGGGACAAAATAATTCACCCCTCCACTTT. It is translated as CASSLYGGGQNNSPLHF.

This clonotype was seen at least ten times. J is TRBJ1-1 and V is TRBV4-1; tentative D call: TRBD1 (5 bases). The germline gives CDR1 MGHRA, CDR2 YSYEKL. Trimming cost V 2 bases and J 3 bases, with 7 bases left between them. The CDR3 sequence is 13 residues long. The CDR3 sequence: CASSQQGDTEAFF. Written as DNA, the CDR3 is TGCGCCAGCAGCCAACAGGGAGACACTGAAGCTTTCTTT.